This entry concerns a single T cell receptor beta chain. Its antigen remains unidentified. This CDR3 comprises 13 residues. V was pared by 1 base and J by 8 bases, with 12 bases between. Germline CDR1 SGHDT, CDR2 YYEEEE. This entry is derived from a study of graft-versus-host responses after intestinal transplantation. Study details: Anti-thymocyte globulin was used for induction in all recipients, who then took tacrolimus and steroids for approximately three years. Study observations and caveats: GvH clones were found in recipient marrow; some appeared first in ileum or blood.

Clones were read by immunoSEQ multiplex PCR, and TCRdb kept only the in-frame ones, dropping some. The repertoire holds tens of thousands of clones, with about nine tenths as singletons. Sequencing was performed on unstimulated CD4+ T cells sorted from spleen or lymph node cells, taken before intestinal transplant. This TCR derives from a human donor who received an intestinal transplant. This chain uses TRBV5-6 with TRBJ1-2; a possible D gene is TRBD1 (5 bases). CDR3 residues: CASSLYQGGGYTF. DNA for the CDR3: TGTGCCAGCAGCTTGTACCAGGGTGGGGGCTACACCTTC.